This T cell receptor beta chain stems from a study of cytotoxic CD8 clonotypes in ibrutinib-treated CLL. Study-level information: Response material was collected after a median 12 months of treatment, range 6 to 36. On average, about 92,000 productive rearrangements and some 240,000 productive templates per sample. Regarding the study as a whole: Public clonotypes, an uncommon group, contracted or remained stable on treatment.

Profiling relied on immunoSEQ multiplex PCR, and the TCRdb table lists in-frame clones only, not all of them. There are around 60,000 clones in the sample; roughly 70% occur only once, and around 43% lies in the top ten. The CDR3 sequence is 15 residues long. Germline V gives CDR1 MNHNY, CDR2 SVGAGI (reference sequence). After removal of 7 bases from V and 3 bases from J, the junction contained 7 bases not matched to a gene. Remarks on this clone: The antigen remains undetermined.

Cryopreserved PBMCs provided 2 to 2.5 micrograms of genomic DNA for the TCR beta libraries. The V and J genes are TRBV6-6 and TRBJ1-2; 11 positions match TRBD1. The clonotype originates from a human donor with chronic lymphocytic leukemia. Sequenced here: PBMCs, sampled after 12 months of ibrutinib treatment. The chain's CDR3 is CASIPGQGADYGYTF. The DNA of the CDR3 is TGTGCCAGCATCCCCGGACAGGGGGCAGACTATGGCTACACCTTC.